This T cell receptor beta chain is drawn from a study of cytomegalovirus exposure and HLA in healthy donors. As for the study in general: In an earlier analysis, approximately 120 million unique TCR beta sequences were found from about 179 million T cells. Points from the study as a whole: Among CMV-associated TCR beta chains, most appeared HLA-restricted in a later analysis. Usually a TCR sequence was rare, but some public TCRs were found in many donors.

Primers: 60 Vbeta forward and 13 Jbeta reverse. TCRdb keeps only in-frame clones here, not all; method: immunoSEQ multiplex PCR. The sample shows about 190,000 clones, more than 65% of them seen only once. As for this clone: Its target is not known.

From germline, CDR1 is SGHAT and CDR2 FQNNGV. The V and J ends lost 0 bases and 7 bases, in that order; junction bases with no gene match: 20. The CDR3 runs 20 residues. The receptor's source is a woman in her thirties in good health and CMV-seropositive. V and J are TRBV11-2 and TRBJ2-7; 11 bases line up with TRBD2. The sequenced material came from PBMCs. CDR3 DNA sequence: TGTGCCAGCAGCTTAGATTATAGAACTAGCGGGAGTATGGGGTCGGAAGAGCAGTACTTC. It yields the protein CASSLDYRTSGSMGSEEQYF.